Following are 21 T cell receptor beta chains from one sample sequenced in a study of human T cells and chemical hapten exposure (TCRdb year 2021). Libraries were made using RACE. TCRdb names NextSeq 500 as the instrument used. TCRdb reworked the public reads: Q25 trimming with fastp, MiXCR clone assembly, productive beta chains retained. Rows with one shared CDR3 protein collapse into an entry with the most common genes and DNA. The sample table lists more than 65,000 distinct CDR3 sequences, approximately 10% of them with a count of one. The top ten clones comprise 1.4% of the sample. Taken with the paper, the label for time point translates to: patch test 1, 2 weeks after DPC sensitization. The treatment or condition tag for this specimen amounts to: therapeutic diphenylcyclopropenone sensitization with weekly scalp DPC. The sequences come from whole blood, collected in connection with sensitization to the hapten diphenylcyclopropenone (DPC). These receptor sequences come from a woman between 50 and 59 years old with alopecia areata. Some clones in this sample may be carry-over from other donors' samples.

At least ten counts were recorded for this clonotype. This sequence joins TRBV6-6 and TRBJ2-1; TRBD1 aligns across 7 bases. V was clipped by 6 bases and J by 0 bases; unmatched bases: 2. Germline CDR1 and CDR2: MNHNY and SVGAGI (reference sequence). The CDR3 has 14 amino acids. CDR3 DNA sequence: TGTGCCAGCAGGACAGGGCGCTCCTACAATGAGCAGTTCTTC. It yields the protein CASRTGRSYNEQFF.

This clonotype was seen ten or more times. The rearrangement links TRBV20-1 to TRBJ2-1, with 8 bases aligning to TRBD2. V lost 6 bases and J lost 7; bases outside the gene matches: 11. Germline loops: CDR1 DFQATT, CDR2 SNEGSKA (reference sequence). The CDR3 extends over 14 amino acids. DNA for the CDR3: TGCAGTGCCGGAGCGGGAGCGGGCTGGAATGAGCAGTTCTTC. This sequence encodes CSAGAGAGWNEQFF.

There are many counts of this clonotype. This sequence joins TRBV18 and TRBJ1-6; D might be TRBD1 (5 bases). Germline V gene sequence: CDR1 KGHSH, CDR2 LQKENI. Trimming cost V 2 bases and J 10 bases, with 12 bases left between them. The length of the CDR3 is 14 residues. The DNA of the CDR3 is TGTGCCAGCTCACCAGGGGCAATAGCATCACCCCTCCACTTT. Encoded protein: CASSPGAIASPLHF.

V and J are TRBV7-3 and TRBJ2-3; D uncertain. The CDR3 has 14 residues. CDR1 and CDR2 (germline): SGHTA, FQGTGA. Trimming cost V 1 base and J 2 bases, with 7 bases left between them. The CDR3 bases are TGTGCCAGCAGCTTAATGGATACCACAGATACGCAGTATTTT. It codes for CASSLMDTTDTQYF.

CDR3 amino acids: CASSKDPGQSCMEQYF. The CDR3 region has the DNA TGTGCCAGCAGCAAAGATCCGGGACAGTCCTGCATGGAGCAGTACTTC. The J gene is TRBJ2-7, the V gene TRBV21-1; TRBD1 reflects the table's D call only, with no check against the DNA. TRBV21-1 is reported as a pseudogene. The CDR3 loop spans 16 amino acids.

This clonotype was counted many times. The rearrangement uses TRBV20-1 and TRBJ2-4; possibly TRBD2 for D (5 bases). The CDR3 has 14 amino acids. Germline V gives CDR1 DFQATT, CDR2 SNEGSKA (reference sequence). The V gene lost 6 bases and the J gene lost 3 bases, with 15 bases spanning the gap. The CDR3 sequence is CSAPPNGVKNIQYF. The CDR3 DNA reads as TGCAGTGCCCCGCCCAACGGGGTCAAAAACATTCAGTACTTC.

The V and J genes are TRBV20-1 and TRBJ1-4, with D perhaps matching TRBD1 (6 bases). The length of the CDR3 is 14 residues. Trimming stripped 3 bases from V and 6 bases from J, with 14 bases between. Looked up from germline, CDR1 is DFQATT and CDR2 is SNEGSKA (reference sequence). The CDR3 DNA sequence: TGCAGTGCTAGGGGACCGGAGGGGGATGAAAAACTGTTTTTT. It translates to CSARGPEGDEKLFF.

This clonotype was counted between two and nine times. The CDR3 DNA is TGCGCCAGCAGCTTGTTGGGGGGACAGTTGAACACTGAAGCTTTCTTT. Its translation: CASSLLGGQLNTEAFF. The rearrangement uses TRBV5-1 and TRBJ1-1, with 7 positions matching TRBD1. Germline-derived CDR1 and CDR2 are SGHRS and YFSETQ. The CDR3 consists of 16 residues. The trim removed 1 base at V and 0 bases at J, leaving 6 bases unmatched.

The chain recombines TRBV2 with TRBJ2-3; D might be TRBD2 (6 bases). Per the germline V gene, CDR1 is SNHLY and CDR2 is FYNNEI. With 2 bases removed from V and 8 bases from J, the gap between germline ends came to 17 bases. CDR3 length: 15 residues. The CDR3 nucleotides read TGTGCCAGCAGTGAACGTGGGCTAGCGTGGGGTACGCAGTATTTT. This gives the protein CASSERGLAWGTQYF.

CDR3 residues: CAIRPGKGNTGELFF. DNA for the CDR3: TGTGCCATCAGGCCCGGGAAGGGGAACACCGGGGAGCTGTTTTTT. The genes are TRBV10-3 and TRBJ2-2, with D perhaps TRBD2 (5 bases). V dropped 6 bases and J dropped 1 base, with 12 bases sitting between them. CDR1 ENHRY and CDR2 SYGVKD come from the germline V gene. This CDR3 contains 15 residues.

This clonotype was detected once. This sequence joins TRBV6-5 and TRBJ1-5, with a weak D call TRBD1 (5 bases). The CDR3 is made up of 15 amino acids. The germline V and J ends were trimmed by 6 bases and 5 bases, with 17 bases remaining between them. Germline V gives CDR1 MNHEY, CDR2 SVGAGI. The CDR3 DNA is TGTGCCAGCAGGGGGGGTCCAGGACCCGATCAGCCCCAGCATTTT. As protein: CASRGGPGPDQPQHF.

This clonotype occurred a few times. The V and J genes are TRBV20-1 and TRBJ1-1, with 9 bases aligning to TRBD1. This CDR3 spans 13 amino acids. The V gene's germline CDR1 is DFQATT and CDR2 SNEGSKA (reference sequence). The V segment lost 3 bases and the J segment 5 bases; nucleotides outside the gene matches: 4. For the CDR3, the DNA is TGCAGTGCTAGGGGACAGGGAAGGACTGAAGCTTTCTTT. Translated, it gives CSARGQGRTEAFF.

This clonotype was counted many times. The CDR3 here is CASSPGKVTEAFF. DNA of the CDR3: TGTGCCAGCAGCCCAGGGAAGGTCACTGAAGCTTTCTTT. The chain employs TRBV14 and TRBJ1-1; a weak D match, TRBD1 (5 bases). The CDR3 has 13 amino acids. V lost 4 bases and J lost 4, with 10 bases in between. Looked up from germline, CDR1 is SGHDN and CDR2 is FVKESK. Complete variable domain (other parts from reference TRBV14 and TRBJ1-1): EAGVTQFPSHSVIEKGQTVTLRCDPISGHDNLYWYRRVMGKEIKFLLHFVKESKQDESGMPNNRFLAERTGGTYSTLKVQPAELEDSGVYFCASSPGKVTEAFFGQGTRLTVV.

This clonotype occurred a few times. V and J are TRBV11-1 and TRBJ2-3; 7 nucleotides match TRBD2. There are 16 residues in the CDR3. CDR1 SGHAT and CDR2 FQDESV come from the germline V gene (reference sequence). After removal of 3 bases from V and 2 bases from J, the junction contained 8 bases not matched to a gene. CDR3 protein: CASSFDPGGPTDTQYF. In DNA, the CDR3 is TGTGCCAGCAGCTTTGATCCGGGAGGACCCACAGATACGCAGTATTTT.

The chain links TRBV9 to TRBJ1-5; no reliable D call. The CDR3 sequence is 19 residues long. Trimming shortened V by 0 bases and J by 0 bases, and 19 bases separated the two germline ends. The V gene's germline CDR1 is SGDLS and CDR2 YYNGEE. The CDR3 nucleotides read TGTGCCAGCAGCGTAGCTAGGCAGTCCTCCCCGCTTAGCAATCAGCCCCAGCATTTT. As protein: CASSVARQSSPLSNQPQHF.

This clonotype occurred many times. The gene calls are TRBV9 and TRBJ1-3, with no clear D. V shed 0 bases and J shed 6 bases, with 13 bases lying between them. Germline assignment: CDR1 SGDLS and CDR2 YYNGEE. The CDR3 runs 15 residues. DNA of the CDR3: TGTGCCAGCAGCGTAGGTGTTTCAGGAGAAAACACCATATATTTT. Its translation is CASSVGVSGENTIYF. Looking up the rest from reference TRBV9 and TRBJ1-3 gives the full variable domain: DSGVTQTPKHLITATGQRVTLRCSPRSGDLSVYWYQQSLDQGLQFLIQYYNGEERAKGNILERFSAQQFPDLHSELNLSSLELGDSALYFCASSVGVSGENTIYFGEGSWLTVV.

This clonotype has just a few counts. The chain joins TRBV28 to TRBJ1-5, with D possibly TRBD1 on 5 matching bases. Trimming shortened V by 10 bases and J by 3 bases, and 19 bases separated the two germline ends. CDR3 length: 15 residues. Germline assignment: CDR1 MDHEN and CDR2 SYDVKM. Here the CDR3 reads CATSGGAAHNQPQHF. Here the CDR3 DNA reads TGTGCCACTTCCGGCGGGGCAGCCCACAATCAGCCCCAGCATTTT.

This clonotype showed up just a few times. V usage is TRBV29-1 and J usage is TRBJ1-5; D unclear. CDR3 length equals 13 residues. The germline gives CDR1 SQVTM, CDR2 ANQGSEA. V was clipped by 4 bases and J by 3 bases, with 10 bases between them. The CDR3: CSVAEGNNQPQHF. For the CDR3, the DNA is TGCAGCGTTGCGGAGGGAAACAATCAGCCCCAGCATTTT.

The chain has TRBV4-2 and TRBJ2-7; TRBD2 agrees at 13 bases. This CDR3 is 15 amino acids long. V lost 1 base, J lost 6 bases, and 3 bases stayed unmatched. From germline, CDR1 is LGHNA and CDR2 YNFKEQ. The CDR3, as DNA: TGTGCCAGCAGCCAAGGGACTAGCGGGAGTGGCGAGCAGTACTTC. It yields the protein CASSQGTSGSGEQYF.

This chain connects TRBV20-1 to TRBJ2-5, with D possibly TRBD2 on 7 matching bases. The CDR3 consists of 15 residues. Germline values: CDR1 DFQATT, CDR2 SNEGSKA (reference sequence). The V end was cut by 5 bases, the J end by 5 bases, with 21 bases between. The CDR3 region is CSAHREGRLSETQYF. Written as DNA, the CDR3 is TGCAGTGCTCACAGGGAGGGACGATTGTCGGAGACCCAGTACTTC.

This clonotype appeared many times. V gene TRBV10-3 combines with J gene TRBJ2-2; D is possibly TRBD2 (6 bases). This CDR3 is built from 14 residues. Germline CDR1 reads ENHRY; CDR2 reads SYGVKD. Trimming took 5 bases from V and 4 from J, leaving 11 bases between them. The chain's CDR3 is CAISSPGGTGELFF. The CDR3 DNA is TGTGCCATCAGTAGCCCCGGGGGCACCGGGGAGCTGTTTTTT.